This is a list of T cell receptor beta chains from one sample in a study of CD8 T cells in ankylosing spondylitis. TCRdb fed the 5' RACE reads into MiXCR, producing one record per CDR3 protein. The profile shows 150,000 or so distinct CDR3 sequences, roughly 34% of them singletons. The sample consisted of synovial fluid, either unsorted or a sorted T cell fraction (not recorded which). The source of these receptors is a male donor with ankylosing spondylitis. Each CDR3 is given with its conserved first and last residue. The D gene is left open where the match is weak. Size is omitted from some rows. Given values are once, few, many or a class for expanded clones.

d_call	v_call	clone_size	j_call	cdr3_nt	cdr3_aa
TRBD1	TRBV20-1	few	TRBJ2-7	TGCAGTGCTAGGGGGCCACAGGGGGCGCCCGGAGAGCAGTACTTC	CSARGPQGAPGEQYF
TRBD1	TRBV5-1	-	TRBJ2-5	TGCGCCAGCAGCTTGGGAGGGGGCGTACAAGAGACCCAGTACTTC	CASSLGGGVQETQYF
TRBD1	TRBV3-1	-	TRBJ2-3	TGTGCCAGCAGCCTGGGACAGCCTCGGGATACGCAGTATTTT	CASSLGQPRDTQYF
-	TRBV24-1	many	TRBJ2-3	TGTGCCACCAGTGACCGGACTAAAACTGGGGATACGCAGTATTTT	CATSDRTKTGDTQYF
-	TRBV12-3/TRBV12-4	-	TRBJ1-3	TGTGCCAGCAGTTTTCGGGGGGCTAACACCATATATTTT	CASSFRGANTIYF
TRBD1	TRBV18	-	TRBJ1-1	TGTGCCAGCTCATCCTTACAGGGGGCCAGGACTGAAGCTTTCTTT	CASSSLQGARTEAFF
-	TRBV20-1	-	TRBJ2-3	TGCAGTGCCAGGGGCCCCGGGAGCGACGTTAGCACAGATACGCAGTATTTT	CSARGPGSDVSTDTQYF
TRBD1	TRBV5-6	-	TRBJ2-1	TGTGCCAGCAGCTGGGACAGGGTAGGGGAGCAGTTCTTC	CASSWDRVGEQFF
-	TRBV18	-	TRBJ2-1	TGTGCCAGCTCGAATTATCGGGACACACTACAGTTCTTC	CASSNYRDTLQFF
-	TRBV5-1	-	TRBJ2-7	TGCGCCAGCAGCTCCTCGGGGGCGCGGATCCTCTCCTACGAGCAGTACTTC	CASSSSGARILSYEQYF
-	TRBV6-5	medium-sized	TRBJ2-1	TGTGCCAGCAGTCCGCGACACAATGAGCAGTTCTTC	CASSPRHNEQFF
-	TRBV7-9	-	TRBJ1-1	TGTGCCAGCAGCTTTGGGCAGGGGCCGAACACTGAAGCTTTCTTT	CASSFGQGPNTEAFF
TRBD2	TRBV12-3/TRBV12-4	many	TRBJ2-3	TGTGCCAGCAGTCGGGCTAGCGGGGTTAGCACAGATACGCAGTATTTT	CASSRASGVSTDTQYF
-	TRBV20-1	few	TRBJ1-3	TGCAGTGCTAGAGATCCCAACCAGGGGCCCCGTGGAAACACCATATATTTT	CSARDPNQGPRGNTIYF
TRBD2	TRBV20-1	-	TRBJ2-5	TGCAGTGCTACACCAAGCGGAATAGCGGGATCCCAAGAGACCCAGTACTTC	CSATPSGIAGSQETQYF
-	TRBV20-1	-	TRBJ1-1	TGCAGTGCTGGGGACATGAACACTGAAGCTTTCTTT	CSAGDMNTEAFF
TRBD2	TRBV20-1	-	TRBJ2-2	TGCAGTGCCCTAAGGGCTAGCGGGAACACCGGGGAGCTGTTTTTT	CSALRASGNTGELFF
-	TRBV6-1	many	TRBJ2-3	TGTGCCAGCAGTGCGCTAGGGGGCACAGATACGCAGTATTTT	CASSALGGTDTQYF
TRBD1	TRBV6-1	-	TRBJ1-5	TGTGCCAGCAGGGAGGCAGGGGGTTTCAATCAGCCCCAGCATTTT	CASREAGGFNQPQHF
-	TRBV2	-	TRBJ1-6	TGTGCCAGCAAGCCGGGGGCTAGTTCACCCCTCCACTTT	CASKPGASSPLHF
-	TRBV29-1	medium-sized	TRBJ2-1	TGCAGCGTTGAGTTACCACGGGGTGAGCAGTTCTTC	CSVELPRGEQFF
-	TRBV7-2	-	TRBJ2-5	TGTGCCAGCAGCTTAGAGCCAGCGGGTTGGGGGGAGACCCAGTACTTC	CASSLEPAGWGETQYF
TRBD2	TRBV5-5	-	TRBJ2-1	TGTGCCAGCAGCTTGGCACTAGCGGGGGAACCTAGGGATGAGCAGTTCTTC	CASSLALAGEPRDEQFF
TRBD2	TRBV29-1	-	TRBJ2-1	TGCAGCGGCGCCGGGGGGAATCGGAGGTACAATGAGCAGTTCTTC	CSGAGGNRRYNEQFF
-	TRBV5-1	many	TRBJ1-2	TGCGCCAGCAGCTTGCCCCCGATCGTCGGGAATGGCTACACCTTC	CASSLPPIVGNGYTF
-	TRBV27	-	TRBJ2-6	TGTGCCAGCAGTGGGGGGGGGGCAGGGGCCAACGTCCTGACTTTC	CASSGGGAGANVLTF
-	TRBV5-1	medium-sized	TRBJ2-3	TGCGCCAGCAGGGCGGGATCCTCTAGCACAGATACGCAGTATTTT	CASRAGSSSTDTQYF
TRBD1	TRBV20-1	many	TRBJ1-5	TGCAGTGCTAGGGGACAGGGATATTTGGCCCAGCATTTT	CSARGQGYLAQHF
TRBD2	TRBV5-5	few	TRBJ2-3	TGTGCCAGCAGCTTGGCCTCGGGTAGCGGGGCGCCCAGGGATACGCAGTATTTT	CASSLASGSGAPRDTQYF
-	TRBV10-3	few	TRBJ2-7	TGTGCCATCGGACGAGGGTCAGCCCCTTACTACGAGCAGTACTTC	CAIGRGSAPYYEQYF
-	TRBV7-9	medium-sized	TRBJ2-2	TGTGCCAGCAGCTCAGGGGCGGGGTTCTACACCGGGGAGCTGTTTTTT	CASSSGAGFYTGELFF